A single sample is the source of the 20 T cell receptor beta chains below, sequenced in a study of T cell responses to AZD1222 COVID-19 vaccine (dated by TCRdb to the early 2020s). Library prep was done by the immunoSEQ multiplex PCR assay. Not all clones reach the TCRdb copy of this immuneACCESS table, which keeps in-frame sequences only. Checked studies attribute under half of the gap to unresolved V genes and leave the rest unexplained. The table for this sample lists 200,000 or so clones; approximately 91% of them were counted only once. Over 0.75% of the sample lies in the top ten. Sample time point, as interpreted from the label and publication: baseline before first vaccination. The material sequenced was peripheral blood, taken on day 0 of AZD1222 vaccination. The receptors stem from an adult in good health.

The V call is TRBV24-1, the J call TRBJ2-1; D unclear. This CDR3 comprises 15 residues. V lost 3 bases, J lost 3 bases, and 11 bases lay in between. Looked up from germline, CDR1 is KGHDR and CDR2 is SFDVKD. CDR3: CATSDNHGDYNEQFF. The CDR3 DNA reads TGTGCCACCAGTGATAACCACGGAGACTACAATGAGCAGTTCTTC.

This clone was seen just once. This chain links TRBV6-5 with TRBJ1-1; a possible D gene is TRBD1 (5 bases). From germline, CDR1 is MNHEY and CDR2 SVGAGI. The V and J ends lost 6 bases and 0 bases respectively, with 8 bases between them. The CDR3 length is 13 residues. The chain's CDR3 is CASRGHLNTEAFF. The CDR3 nucleotides are TGTGCCAGCAGAGGACACCTGAACACTGAAGCTTTCTTT.

For the CDR3, the DNA is TGTGCCAGCAGTTTTGTTGCGACCAACACCGGGGAGCTGTTTTTT. It specifies CASSFVATNTGELFF. The chain has TRBV27 and TRBJ2-2; D is uncertain. The germline V gene encodes CDR1 MNHEY and CDR2 SMNVEV (reference sequence). This CDR3 has 15 residues. The V end was cut by 3 bases, the J end by 2 bases, with 10 bases between.

V is TRBV15 and J is TRBJ2-1; perhaps TRBD2 as D (5 bases). Trimming took off 0 bases at V and 15 bases at J, with 15 bases between the two ends. Germline CDR1 LNHNV, CDR2 YYDKDF (reference sequence). The CDR3 is made up of 13 amino acids. CDR3 DNA: TGTGCCACCAGCAGAGATCGGCGGGCTCTACTGTTCTTC. Encoded protein: CATSRDRRALLFF. Full variable domain (outside the CDR3, taken from reference TRBV15 and TRBJ2-1): DAMVIQNPRYQVTQFGKPVTLSCSQTLNHNVMYWYQQKSSQAPKLLFHYYDKDFNNEADTPDNFQSRRPNTSFCFLDIRSPGLGDTAMYLCATSRDRRALLFFGPGTRLTVL.

The rearrangement joins TRBV28 to TRBJ2-7, with 7 bases matching TRBD2. CDR1 MDHEN and CDR2 SYDVKM come from the germline V gene. The length of the CDR3 is 16 residues. Trimming removed 2 bases from V and 0 bases from J; junction bases left unmatched: 7. The CDR3 sequence is CASSLRSSGYSYEQYF. CDR3 nucleotide sequence: TGTGCCAGCAGTTTAAGGTCTAGCGGATACTCCTACGAGCAGTACTTC.

This clone was observed once. This rearrangement joins TRBV9 to TRBJ2-1; 8 bases are shared with TRBD2. V shed 4 bases and J 0 bases; nucleotides not matched to a gene: 9. The CDR3 is 17 residues long. Germline loops: CDR1 SGDLS, CDR2 YYNGEE. The CDR3 here is CASSPIGGGSSYNEQFF. Here the CDR3 DNA reads TGTGCCAGCAGCCCCATTGGCGGGGGGAGCTCCTACAATGAGCAGTTCTTC.

The chain links TRBV7-9 to TRBJ2-7; 9 nucleotides match TRBD1. From germline, CDR1 is SEHNR and CDR2 FQNEAQ (reference sequence). The V segment lost 2 bases and the J segment 3 bases; nucleotides outside the gene matches: 8. The CDR3 loop spans 16 amino acids. The CDR3 DNA reads as TGTGCCAGCAGCTTACCGTGGGACAGGGCAAACTACGAGCAGTACTTC. Amino acid sequence: CASSLPWDRANYEQYF.

V and J are TRBV3-1 (or the pseudogene TRBV3-2) and TRBJ2-7; D possibly corresponds to TRBD2 (5 bases). Germline-derived CDR1 and CDR2 are LGHDT and YNNKEL (reference sequence). The CDR3 runs 18 residues. Trimming removed 1 base at V and 2 bases at J, with 21 bases between. CDR3 sequence: CASSQAFGAAVNPYEQYF. The CDR3, as DNA: TGTGCCAGCAGCCAAGCCTTCGGAGCGGCGGTAAACCCCTACGAGCAGTACTTC.

This sequence joins TRBV28 and TRBJ2-5; 8 nucleotides line up with TRBD1. The CDR3 totals 15 residues. Trimming at V came to 6 bases and at J to 5 bases, leaving 11 bases not matched to a gene. Germline V gene data show CDR1 as MDHEN and CDR2 as SYDVKM. The chain's CDR3 is CASSIVQGAGETQYF. CDR3 DNA: TGTGCCAGCAGCATCGTCCAGGGGGCTGGTGAGACCCAGTACTTC.

The chain recombines TRBV5-4 with TRBJ2-2; D is perhaps TRBD1 (6 bases). Germline lookup yields CDR1 SGHNT and CDR2 YYREEE (reference sequence). This CDR3 comprises 13 residues. The V end lost 7 bases, the J end lost 0 bases, and 7 bases lay between the germline ends. The CDR3 region has the DNA TGTGCCAGCCGGGACACGAACACCGGGGAGCTGTTTTTT. Amino acid sequence: CASRDTNTGELFF.

The V call is TRBV25-1, the J call TRBJ1-3; the D is unclear. The V and J ends lost 1 base and 1 base respectively, with 11 bases between them. The CDR3 totals 16 residues. CDR1 is MGHDK, CDR2 SYGVNS, per germline. The CDR3 protein is CASSESFPQSGNTIYF. CDR3 sequence (DNA): TGTGCCAGCAGTGAATCGTTCCCACAGTCTGGAAACACCATATATTTT.

This clone was picked up a small number of times. The chain combines TRBV11-2 with TRBJ1-4; D possibly corresponds to TRBD1 (5 bases). Germline CDR1 SGHAT, CDR2 FQNNGV. Trimming left V 0 bases short and J 12 bases short, with 20 bases between. The CDR3 covers 16 residues. CDR3 loop: CASSLDWIGTNEELFF. The CDR3 nucleotides read TGTGCCAGCAGCTTAGATTGGATAGGGACGAATGAGGAACTGTTTTTT.

The rearrangement uses TRBV11-2 and TRBJ2-7; TRBD1 matches 10 bases. CDR1 and CDR2 (germline): SGHAT, FQNNGV. The CDR3 spans 14 residues. Trimming removed 3 bases from V and 4 bases from J; junction bases left unmatched: 3. Written as DNA, the CDR3 is TGTGCCAGCAGCTTGGGACAGGGGATATACGAGCAGTACTTC. This sequence encodes CASSLGQGIYEQYF. The full variable domain, rest sourced from reference TRBV11-2 and TRBJ2-7, is EAGVAQSPRYKIIEKRQSVAFWCNPISGHATLYWYQQILGQGPKLLIQFQNNGVVDDSQLPKDRFSAERLKGVDSTLKIQPAKLEDSAVYLCASSLGQGIYEQYFGPGTRLTVT.

This clone was counted once. The chain recombines TRBV27 with TRBJ2-2; TRBD2 might be the D (5 bases). V lost 5 bases, J lost 4 bases, and 14 bases lay in between. Germline CDR1 MNHEY, CDR2 SMNVEV (reference sequence). The CDR3 has 15 residues. The CDR3 sequence is CASSQRAPSTGELFF. The DNA of the CDR3 is TGTGCCAGCAGTCAGAGGGCTCCATCCACCGGGGAGCTGTTTTTT.

The chain links TRBV18 to TRBJ2-1; perhaps D is TRBD1 or TRBD2 (5 bases each). Looked up from germline, CDR1 is KGHSH and CDR2 is LQKENI. V was clipped by 4 bases and J by 7 bases, with 23 bases between them. The CDR3 runs to 17 residues. CDR3 in amino acids: CASSQLGPGLDTNEQFF. CDR3 nucleotide sequence: TGTGCCAGCTCACAACTTGGACCCGGACTGGACACAAATGAGCAGTTCTTC.

This clone has more than one count but fewer than ten. This chain connects TRBV25-1 to TRBJ2-2; 10 bases fit TRBD1. Germline loops: CDR1 MGHDK, CDR2 SYGVNS. The CDR3 runs to 16 residues. The V and J ends lost 9 bases and 2 bases, in that order; junction bases with no gene match: 9. The CDR3 DNA is TGTGCCAGTCAAAGACAGGGGGCGCTCAACACCGGGGAGCTGTTTTTT. This codes for CASQRQGALNTGELFF.

The V call is TRBV3-1 (or the pseudogene TRBV3-2), the J call TRBJ1-4; D remains unclear. Germline V gene sequence: CDR1 LGHDT, CDR2 YNNKEL (reference sequence). The CDR3 contains 14 residues. V lost 0 bases and J 8 bases, leaving 10 bases between the germline ends. CDR3 coding DNA: TGTGCCAGCAGCCAAGATGGTGGTAGGGAAAAACTGTTTTTT. It specifies CASSQDGGREKLFF.

The J gene is TRBJ2-7, the V gene TRBV6-1; maybe TRBD2 (6 bases). The CDR3 extends over 14 amino acids. CDR1 is MNHNS, CDR2 SASEGT, per germline. The V gene lost 1 base and the J gene lost 4 bases, with 11 bases spanning the gap. CDR3 DNA sequence: TGTGCCAGCAGTGAAGGGGGGGTAAGTTACGAGCAGTACTTC. It specifies CASSEGGVSYEQYF.

This chain joins TRBV7-9 and TRBJ1-5; D gene ambiguous. Germline V lookup: CDR1 SEHNR, CDR2 FQNEAQ (reference sequence). The length of the CDR3 is 12 residues. With 5 bases removed from V and 10 bases from J, the gap between germline ends came to 12 bases. CDR3 sequence: CASSLGLLPQHF. The CDR3 DNA reads as TGTGCCAGCAGCCTAGGGCTCCTACCCCAGCATTTT.

The chain links TRBV29-1 to TRBJ2-3; TRBD1 might be the D (6 bases). Germline V CDR1 and CDR2: SQVTM, ANQGSEA. V was cut by 7 bases and J by 2 bases, with 13 bases left in between. The length of the CDR3 is 13 residues. The CDR3 protein is CSGTGQITDTQYF. The CDR3 DNA is TGCAGCGGAACCGGACAGATCACAGATACGCAGTATTTT.